This T cell receptor (beta chain) stems from a study of T cells in Graves' hyperthyroidism and ophthalmopathy. Using RNA transcripts as the source, TCR beta CDR3 regions were amplified. Carried out on the TCR CDR3, a first-round RT-PCR used the HTBI primer set. TCRdb called the multiplex PCR reads again in MiXCR, with one record for every CDR3 protein. The sample lists around 620,000 distinct CDR3 sequences; roughly 16% were seen once. Overall study findings and caveats: Blood shared most expanded thyroid clonotypes above 0.001. The model anticipated ophthalmopathy a median about six months pre-onset.

Ten or more counts support this clonotype. The antigen remains unidentified. Trimming cost V 6 bases and J 5 bases; bases outside gene matches: 11. Germline V gene lookup returns CDR1 MDHEN and CDR2 SYDVKM. CDR3 length: 15 amino acids. Stable disease denoted Graves' hyperthyroidism without ophthalmopathy progression within 18 months. Exclusions: uncontrolled infection, other autoimmune disease, pregnancy, lactation. The gene calls are TRBV28 and TRBJ1-2, with TRBD1 matching over 8 bases. The sequence was collected from a woman aged 25 to 39 with Graves' hyperthyroidism. Sequencing was performed on blood. CDR3 region: CASSLQGAWPYGYTF. Written as DNA, the CDR3 is TGTGCCAGCAGCCTTCAGGGGGCATGGCCGTATGGCTACACCTTC.